The clone carrying this T cell receptor (beta chain) was recorded once. Its specificity is not known. The data stem from a study of Ad26.COV2.S vaccination and SARS-CoV-2 variants. Notes on the study in general: From the TCR breadth and depth analyses, total T cell responses may have been underestimated.

Libraries were prepared by immunoSEQ multiplex PCR; TCRdb keeps only in-frame clonotypes and omits some of them. The sample shows hundreds of thousands of clones, about 89% of them seen only once. Noted treatment: some 20 received Ad26.COV2.S at low or high dose, single or two shots; about 5 received placebo; per-sample allocation not given. Specimen acquisition occurred on day 63 following the initial vaccine or placebo injection. Germline V lookup: CDR1 LNHDA, CDR2 SQIVND (reference sequence). CDR3 size: 16 residues. V lost 7 bases to trimming and J lost 4 bases; unmatched junction nucleotides: 8. The sequence was collected from a person between 18 and 59 years old who received the Ad26.COV2.S COVID-19 vaccine or a placebo. The starting material was peripheral blood, obtained in a trial of Ad26.COV2.S vaccine versus placebo. The rearrangement links TRBV19 to TRBJ2-3; 13 nucleotides match TRBD2. The CDR3 sequence is CASTPGLAGLADTQYF. The CDR3 DNA reads as TGTGCCAGTACCCCGGGACTAGCGGGGTTAGCAGATACGCAGTATTTT.